The clone carrying this TCR beta chain showed up just a few times. The V gene end was trimmed by 4 bases and the J gene end by 3 bases; junction bases not matched to a gene: 7. Germline lookup yields CDR1 SGHTS and CDR2 YDEGEE. The CDR3 length is 15 residues. TCR beta sequencing was performed on blood CD8+ and CD4+ T cells. Each multiple sclerosis control was a treatment-naive patient with relapsing-remitting disease that was either stable or active. CD8+ and CD4+ T cells were negatively isolated; TEMRA cells were FACS-enriched. These data come from a study of CD8 T cells in Susac syndrome. With random hexamers, reverse transcription was performed on about 0.5 to 1 ug of RNA. Amplification of the TCR beta CDR3 was carried out by immunoSEQ multiplex PCR, which spanned a total of 54 Vbeta and 13 Jbeta segments. Via MiXCR, TCRdb re-called the immunoSEQ multiplex PCR reads, giving one row per CDR3 protein. The sample has 300,000 or so distinct CDR3 sequences, 92% seen once.

The gene calls are TRBV5-8 and TRBJ1-5, with 7 bases lining up with TRBD1. The clonotype was recovered from a human donor with multiple sclerosis. Specimen: CD4+ T cells from PBMCs. The CDR3 loop reads CASSAGQKINQPQHF. CDR3 DNA sequence: TGTGCCAGCAGCGCGGGACAGAAAATCAATCAGCCCCAGCATTTT.